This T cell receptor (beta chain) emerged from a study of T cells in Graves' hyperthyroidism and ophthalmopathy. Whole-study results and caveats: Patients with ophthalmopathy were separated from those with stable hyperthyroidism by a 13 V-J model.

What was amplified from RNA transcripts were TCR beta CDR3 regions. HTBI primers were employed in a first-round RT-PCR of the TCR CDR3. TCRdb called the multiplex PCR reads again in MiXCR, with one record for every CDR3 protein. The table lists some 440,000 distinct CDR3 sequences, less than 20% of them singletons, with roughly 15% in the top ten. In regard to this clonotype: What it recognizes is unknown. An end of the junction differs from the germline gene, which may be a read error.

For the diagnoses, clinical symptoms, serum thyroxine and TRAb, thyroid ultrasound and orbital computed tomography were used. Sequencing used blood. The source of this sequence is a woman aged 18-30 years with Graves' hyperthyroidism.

The chain's CDR3 is CASTSGQRNEELFF. In nucleotides, the CDR3 is TGTGCCAGTACCTCGGGACAGCGAAATGAAGAACTGTTTTTT. This chain links TRBV19 with TRBJ1-4; 7 bases align to TRBD1. Germline V gene sequence: CDR1 LNHDA, CDR2 SQIVND (reference sequence). This CDR3 has 14 amino acids.